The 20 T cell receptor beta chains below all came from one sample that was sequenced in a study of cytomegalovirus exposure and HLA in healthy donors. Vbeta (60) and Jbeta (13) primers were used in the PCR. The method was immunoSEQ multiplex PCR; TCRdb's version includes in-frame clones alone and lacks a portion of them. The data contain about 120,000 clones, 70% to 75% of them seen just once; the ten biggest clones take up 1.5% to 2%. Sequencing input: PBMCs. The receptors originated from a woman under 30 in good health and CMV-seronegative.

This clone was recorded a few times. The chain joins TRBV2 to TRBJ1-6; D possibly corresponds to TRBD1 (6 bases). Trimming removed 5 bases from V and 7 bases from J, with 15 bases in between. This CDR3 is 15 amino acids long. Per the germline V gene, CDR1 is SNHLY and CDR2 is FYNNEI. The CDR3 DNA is TGTGCCAGCAGTCCACAGGGACCCCAGAATTCACCCCTCCACTTT. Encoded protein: CASSPQGPQNSPLHF.

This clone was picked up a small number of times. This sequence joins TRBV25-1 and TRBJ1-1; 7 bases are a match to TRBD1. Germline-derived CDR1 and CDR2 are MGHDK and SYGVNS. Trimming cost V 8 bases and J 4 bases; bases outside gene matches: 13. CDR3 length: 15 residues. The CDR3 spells CASRRTGVGGTEAFF. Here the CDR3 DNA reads TGTGCCAGCCGACGCACAGGGGTTGGGGGCACTGAAGCTTTCTTT. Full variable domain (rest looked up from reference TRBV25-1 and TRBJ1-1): EADIYQTPRYLVIGTGKKITLECSQTMGHDKMYWYQQDPGMELHLIHYSYGVNSTEKGDLSSESTVSRIRTEHFPLTLESARPSHTSQYLCASRRTGVGGTEAFFGQGTRLTVV.

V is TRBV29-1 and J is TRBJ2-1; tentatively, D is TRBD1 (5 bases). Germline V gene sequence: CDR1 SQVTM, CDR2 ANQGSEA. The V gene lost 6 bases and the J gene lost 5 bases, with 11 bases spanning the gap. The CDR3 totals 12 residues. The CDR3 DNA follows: TGCAGCGTACTACAGGATGACAATGAGCAGTTCTTC. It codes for CSVLQDDNEQFF.

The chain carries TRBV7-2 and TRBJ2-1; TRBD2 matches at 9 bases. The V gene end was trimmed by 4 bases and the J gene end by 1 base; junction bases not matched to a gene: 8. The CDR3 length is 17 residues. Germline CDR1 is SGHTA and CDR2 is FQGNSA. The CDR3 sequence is CASSSGVLAGSYNEQFF. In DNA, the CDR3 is TGTGCCAGCAGCTCAGGGGTCCTAGCGGGGTCCTACAATGAGCAGTTCTTC.

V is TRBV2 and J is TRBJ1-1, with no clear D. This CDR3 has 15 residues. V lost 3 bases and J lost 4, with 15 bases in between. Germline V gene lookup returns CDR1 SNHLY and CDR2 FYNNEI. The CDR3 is CASSDSLSLGTEAFF. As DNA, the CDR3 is TGTGCCAGCAGTGACTCCCTTAGCCTGGGCACTGAAGCTTTCTTT.

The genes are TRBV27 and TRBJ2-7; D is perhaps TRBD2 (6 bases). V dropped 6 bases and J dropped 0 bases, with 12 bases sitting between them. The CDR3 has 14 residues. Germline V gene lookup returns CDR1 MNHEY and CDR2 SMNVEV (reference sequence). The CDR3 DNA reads TGTGCCAGCAGACCGGGACTGAGCTCCTACGAGCAGTACTTC. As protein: CASRPGLSSYEQYF.

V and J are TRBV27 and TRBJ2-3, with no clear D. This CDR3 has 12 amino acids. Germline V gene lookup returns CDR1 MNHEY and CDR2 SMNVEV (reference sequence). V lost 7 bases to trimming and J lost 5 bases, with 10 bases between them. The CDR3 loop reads CASTTLGDTQYF. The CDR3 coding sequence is TGTGCCAGCACCACTCTTGGAGATACGCAGTATTTT.

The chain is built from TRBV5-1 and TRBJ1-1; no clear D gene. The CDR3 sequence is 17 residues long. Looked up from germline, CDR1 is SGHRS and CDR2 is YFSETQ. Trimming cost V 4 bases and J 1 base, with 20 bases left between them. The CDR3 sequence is CASSLRGDLEKNTEAFF. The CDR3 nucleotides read TGCGCCAGCAGCCTACGAGGCGACCTCGAAAAGAACACTGAAGCTTTCTTT.

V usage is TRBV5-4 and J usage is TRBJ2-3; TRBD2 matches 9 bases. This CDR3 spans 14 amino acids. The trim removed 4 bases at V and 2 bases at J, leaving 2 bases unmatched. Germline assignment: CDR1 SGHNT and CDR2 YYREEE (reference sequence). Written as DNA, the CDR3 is TGTGCCAGCAGCCCGGGACTAGCCACAGATACGCAGTATTTT. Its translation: CASSPGLATDTQYF.

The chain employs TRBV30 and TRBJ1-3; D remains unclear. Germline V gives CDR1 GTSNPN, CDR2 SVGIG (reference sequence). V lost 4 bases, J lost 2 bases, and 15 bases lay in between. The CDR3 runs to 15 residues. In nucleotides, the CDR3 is TGTGCCTGGACGCGGCGGGCAGCTACTGGAAACACCATATATTTT. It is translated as CAWTRRAATGNTIYF. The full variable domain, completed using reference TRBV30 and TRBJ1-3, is SQTIHQWPATLVQPVGSPLSLECTVEGTSNPNLYWYRQAAGRGLQLLFYSVGIGQISSEVPQNLSASRPQDRQFILSSKKLLLSDSGFYLCAWTRRAATGNTIYFGEGSWLTVV.

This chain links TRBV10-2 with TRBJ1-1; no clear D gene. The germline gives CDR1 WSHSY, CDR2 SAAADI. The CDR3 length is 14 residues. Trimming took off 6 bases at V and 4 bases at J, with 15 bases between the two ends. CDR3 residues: CASRDLEEGTEAFF. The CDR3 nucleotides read TGCGCCAGCAGGGACTTAGAGGAAGGCACTGAAGCTTTCTTT.

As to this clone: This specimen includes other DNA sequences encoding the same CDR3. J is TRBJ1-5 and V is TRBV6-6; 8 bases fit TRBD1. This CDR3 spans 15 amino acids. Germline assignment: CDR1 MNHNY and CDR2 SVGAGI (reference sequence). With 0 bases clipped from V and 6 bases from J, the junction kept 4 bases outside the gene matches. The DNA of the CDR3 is TGTGCCAGCAGTTACTCCGGACAGGGTGGTCAGCCCCAGCATTTT. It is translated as CASSYSGQGGQPQHF.

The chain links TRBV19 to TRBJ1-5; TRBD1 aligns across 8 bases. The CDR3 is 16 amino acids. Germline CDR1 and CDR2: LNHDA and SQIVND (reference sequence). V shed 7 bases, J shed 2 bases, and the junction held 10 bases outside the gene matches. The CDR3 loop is CASTPWQGAGNQPQHF. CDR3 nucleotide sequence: TGTGCCAGTACCCCCTGGCAGGGGGCGGGCAATCAGCCCCAGCATTTT.

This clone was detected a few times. As DNA, the CDR3 is TGCGCCAGCAGCCTACAGGGCTACAATGAGCAGTTCTTC. This encodes CASSLQGYNEQFF. The chain is built from TRBV5-1 and TRBJ2-1, with D tentatively TRBD1 (6 bases). Trimming pared 4 bases from V and 3 bases from J, leaving 8 bases between. The germline V gene has CDR1 SGHRS and CDR2 YFSETQ. The CDR3 extends over 13 amino acids.

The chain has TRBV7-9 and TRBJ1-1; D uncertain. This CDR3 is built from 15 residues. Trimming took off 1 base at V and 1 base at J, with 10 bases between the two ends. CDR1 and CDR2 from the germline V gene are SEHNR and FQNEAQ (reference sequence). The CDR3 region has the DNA TGTGCCAGCAGCTTAGATGGAGGTCCGAACACTGAAGCTTTCTTT. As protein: CASSLDGGPNTEAFF.

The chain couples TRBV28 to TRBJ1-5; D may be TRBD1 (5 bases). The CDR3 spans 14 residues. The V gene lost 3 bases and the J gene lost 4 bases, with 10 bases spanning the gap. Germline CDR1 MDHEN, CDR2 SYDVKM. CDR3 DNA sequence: TGTGCCAGCAGTTTGCGGGGCCGTAATCAGCCCCAGCATTTT. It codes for CASSLRGRNQPQHF.

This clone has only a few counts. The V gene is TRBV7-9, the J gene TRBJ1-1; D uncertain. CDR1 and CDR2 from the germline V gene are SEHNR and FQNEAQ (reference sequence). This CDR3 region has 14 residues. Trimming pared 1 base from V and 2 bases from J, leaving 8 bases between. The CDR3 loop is CASSLGQPNTEAFF. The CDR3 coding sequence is TGTGCCAGCAGCTTAGGACAACCCAACACTGAAGCTTTCTTT.

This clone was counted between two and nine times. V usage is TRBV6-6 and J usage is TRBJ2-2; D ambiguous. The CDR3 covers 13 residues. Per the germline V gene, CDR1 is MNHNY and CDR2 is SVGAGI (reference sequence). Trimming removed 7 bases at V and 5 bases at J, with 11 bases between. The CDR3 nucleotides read TGTGCCAGCAACGGCCCTAGGACCGGGGAGCTGTTTTTT. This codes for CASNGPRTGELFF.

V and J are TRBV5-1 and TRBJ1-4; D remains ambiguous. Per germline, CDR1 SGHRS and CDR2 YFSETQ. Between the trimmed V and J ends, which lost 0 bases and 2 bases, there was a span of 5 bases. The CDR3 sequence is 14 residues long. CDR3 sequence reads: CASSLGGTNEKLFF. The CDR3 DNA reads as TGCGCCAGCAGCTTGGGAGGGACTAATGAAAAACTGTTTTTT.

CDR3 in amino acids: CASSLGQNRQPQHF. The CDR3 DNA reads as TGTGCCAGCAGTTTGGGGCAAAATAGGCAGCCCCAGCATTTT. The rearrangement joins TRBV6-5 to TRBJ1-5, with a possible D match to TRBD1 (5 bases). CDR1 is MNHEY, CDR2 SVGAGI, per germline. Trimming pared 4 bases from V and 7 bases from J, leaving 14 bases between. This CDR3 has 14 residues.